This record concerns one TCR beta chain sequence. Its specificity is not known. Researchers partitioned CD4+ cells into CD45RA+ naive and CD45RA-negative memory subsets. Assay: immunoSEQ multiplex PCR; the TCRdb copy retains only in-frame clones and omits some. This table holds approximately 1,000,000 clones, 75% to 85% found once. The V gene's germline CDR1 is SGHTA and CDR2 FQGNSA. Trimming shortened V by 4 bases and J by 6 bases, and 13 bases separated the two germline ends. The CDR3 extends over 13 amino acids. The record originates from a study of shared clonotypes between healthy human individuals. Whole-study results and caveats: Tissues were not sampled, only blood, and their repertoires likely differ. Few donors restricted represented genetic and exposure-history diversity.

V gene TRBV7-2 combines with J gene TRBJ2-7; D is possibly TRBD2 (6 bases). The sequenced material came from memory CD4+ T cells from PBMCs. Specified subset: CD45RA-negative fraction. This TCR derives from a man aged 18-30 years in good health. Some clones in this sample may be carry-over from other donors' samples. CDR3 DNA: TGTGCCAGCAGCTCACGACTAGGCGGCGAGCAGTACTTC. This gives the protein CASSSRLGGEQYF.